One and the same sample provided the 3 T cell receptor beta chains below, sequenced in a study of CD8+CD57+ T cells in acquired aplastic anemia. The template for TCR beta VDJ and CDR3 sequence profiling was genomic DNA. Via MiXCR, TCRdb re-called the reads, giving one row per CDR3 protein. The sample has around 200,000 distinct CDR3 sequences; 50% to 55% are singletons. Source material: sorted CD4+, CD8+, or CD8+CD57+ T cells (not recorded which) from PBMCs. These receptors all stem from a human donor in good health, serving as a control.

As regards this clonotype: The junction and the germline gene differ at one end; a read error may be behind it. This chain uses TRBV28 with TRBJ2-3, with D perhaps TRBD1 (5 bases). Germline assignment: CDR1 MDHEN and CDR2 SYDVKM. The CDR3 length is 13 residues. The CDR3: CASSILRAGYWGF. The CDR3 DNA reads as TGTGCCAGCAGTATACTCCGGGCAGGGTACTGGGGATTT.

This clonotype was recorded many times. The chain combines TRBV12-3 or TRBV12-4 with TRBJ1-1, with D hard to call. The CDR3 contains 14 residues. Trimming shortened V by 6 bases and J by 1 base, and 12 bases separated the two germline ends. The CDR3: CASRPMTGNTEAFF. Here the CDR3 DNA reads TGTGCCAGCAGACCTATGACGGGGAACACTGAAGCTTTCTTT.

The J gene is TRBJ1-5, the V gene TRBV19; 7 nucleotides match TRBD1. CDR1 is LNHDA, CDR2 SQIVND, per germline (reference sequence). After removal of 2 bases from V and 0 bases from J, the junction contained 4 bases not matched to a gene. The CDR3 runs to 16 residues. The CDR3 loop is CASSIPDRASNQPQHF. CDR3 bases: TGTGCCAGTAGTATACCTGACAGGGCTAGCAATCAGCCCCAGCATTTT.